The 10 T cell receptor beta chains reported below all come from one sample, sequenced in a study of blood T cells in healthy people across ages (dated by TCRdb to 2013 to 2016). The receptor library was made with 5' RACE. The instrument was an Illumina HiSeq 2500. A second PCR of roughly 7 to 11 cycles was performed with a sample-barcoded 5' primer and a J-beta primer mix. Using fastp at Q25 and MiXCR, TCRdb reprocessed the public reads and kept productive beta chains. All rows with the same CDR3 protein become a single entry with the most common DNA and genes. The sample table lists around 1.7 million distinct CDR3 sequences, 28% of them with a count of one. In total, the top ten clones hold over 7% of the sample. What was sequenced was blood. These receptors were obtained from a young woman in good health.

The sample holds a few counts of this clonotype. The chain links TRBV12-3 or TRBV12-4 to TRBJ2-3; 13 nucleotides align to TRBD2. This CDR3 region has 17 residues. The junction had 3 bases not matched to a gene; V was cut back by 2 bases and J by 1 base. CDR3 bases: TGTGCCAGCAGTTTATCCGGACTAGCGGGGGGCACAGATACGCAGTATTTT. Translated: CASSLSGLAGGTDTQYF.

This clonotype was found many times. J is TRBJ2-7 and V is TRBV18, with 7 bases identical to TRBD1. Losses at the gene ends were 3 bases for V and 5 bases for J; bases not matched to a gene: 7. Per germline, CDR1 KGHSH and CDR2 LQKENI. The CDR3 consists of 14 residues. The CDR3 DNA follows: TGTGCCAGCTCACCCCGACAGGGAGTGGACGAGCAGTACTTC. As protein: CASSPRQGVDEQYF.

There are a few counts of this clonotype. The chain combines TRBV6-5 with TRBJ2-7; D ambiguous. Germline CDR1 is MNHEY and CDR2 is SVGAGI. The CDR3 is 15 residues long. V lost 6 bases, J lost 3 bases, and 18 bases lay in between. CDR3 residues: CASSRGPRPNYEQYF. CDR3 coding DNA: TGTGCCAGCAGCCGAGGACCACGACCGAACTACGAGCAGTACTTC.

This clonotype has a handful of counts. V is TRBV29-1 and J is TRBJ1-2, with TRBD1 matching 11 bases. The CDR3 is made up of 17 amino acids. Per the germline V gene, CDR1 is SQVTM and CDR2 is ANQGSEA. V lost 3 bases to trimming and J lost 2 bases; unmatched junction nucleotides: 11. CDR3 sequence reads: CSVELWTGGSPNYGYTF. DNA for the CDR3: TGCAGCGTTGAGCTCTGGACAGGGGGCAGCCCCAACTATGGCTACACCTTC.

The V and J genes are TRBV20-1 and TRBJ1-4, with unresolved D. Trimming pared 6 bases from V and 6 bases from J, leaving 8 bases between. Germline V gene data show CDR1 as DFQATT and CDR2 as SNEGSKA (reference sequence). CDR3 length: 11 residues. CDR3 region: CSAPNDEKLFF. The CDR3 region has the DNA TGCAGTGCCCCGAACGATGAAAAACTGTTTTTT.

The gene calls are TRBV7-9 and TRBJ2-7; TRBD1 is a possible D gene (5 bases). Trimming removed 1 base at V and 6 bases at J, with 19 bases between. Germline CDR1 SEHNR, CDR2 FQNEAQ (reference sequence). CDR3 length: 16 residues. The CDR3: CASSLVITAGKGEQYF. CDR3 nucleotide sequence: TGTGCCAGCAGCTTAGTAATAACGGCAGGGAAAGGCGAGCAGTACTTC.

A few counts support this clonotype. The chain has TRBV3-1 and TRBJ2-1; D remains ambiguous. V was shortened by 0 bases and J by 0 bases, with 6 bases between the two germline ends. Germline CDR1 reads LGHDT; CDR2 reads YNNKEL (reference sequence). The CDR3 totals 15 residues. The CDR3 nucleotides read TGTGCCAGCAGCCAAGATACGAGCTCCTACAATGAGCAGTTCTTC. This translates into CASSQDTSSYNEQFF.

This chain connects TRBV20-1 to TRBJ1-2; 7 positions agree with TRBD1. Germline-derived CDR1 and CDR2 are DFQATT and SNEGSKA (reference sequence). The V segment lost 0 bases and the J segment 5 bases; nucleotides outside the gene matches: 9. This CDR3 is 15 amino acids long. The chain's CDR3 is CSARDPGTALYGYTF. The CDR3, as DNA: TGCAGTGCTAGAGATCCCGGGACAGCTCTATATGGCTACACCTTC.

This clonotype occurred many times. The J gene is TRBJ2-6, the V gene TRBV7-2; no reliable D call. Germline loops: CDR1 SGHTA, CDR2 FQGNSA. Trimming took 2 bases from V and 13 from J, leaving 12 bases between them. This CDR3 is built from 13 residues. The CDR3 region is CASSLRRRAVLTF. CDR3 DNA: TGTGCCAGCAGCTTACGGCGGAGAGCAGTCCTGACTTTC.

This clonotype was counted only a few times. The rearrangement links TRBV4-1 to TRBJ2-1; D might be TRBD1 (6 bases). Germline V CDR1 and CDR2: MGHRA, YSYEKL. The CDR3 covers 16 residues. Trimming pared 0 bases from V and 8 bases from J, leaving 17 bases between. CDR3 DNA: TGCGCCAGCAGCCAAGAAGTAGGGGGTAGTGCCTATGAGCAGTTCTTC. Its translation is CASSQEVGGSAYEQFF.